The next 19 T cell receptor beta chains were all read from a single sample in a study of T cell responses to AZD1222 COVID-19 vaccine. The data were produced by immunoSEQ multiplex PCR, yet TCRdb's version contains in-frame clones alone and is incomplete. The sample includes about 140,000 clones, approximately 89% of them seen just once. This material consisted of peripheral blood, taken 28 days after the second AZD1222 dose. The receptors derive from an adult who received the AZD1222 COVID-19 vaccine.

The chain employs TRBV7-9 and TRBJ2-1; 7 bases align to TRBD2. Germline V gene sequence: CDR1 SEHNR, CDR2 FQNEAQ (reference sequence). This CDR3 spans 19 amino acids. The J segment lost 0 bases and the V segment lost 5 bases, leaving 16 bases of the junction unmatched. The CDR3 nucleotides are TGTGCCAGCAGCCCAACTAGCGAGAAACTAGCTAACTCCTACAATGAGCAGTTCTTC. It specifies CASSPTSEKLANSYNEQFF.

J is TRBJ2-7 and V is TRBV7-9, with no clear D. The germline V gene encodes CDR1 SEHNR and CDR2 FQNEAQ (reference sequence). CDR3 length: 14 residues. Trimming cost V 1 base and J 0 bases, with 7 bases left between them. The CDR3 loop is CASSLEGYSYEQYF. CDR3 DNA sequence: TGTGCCAGCAGCTTAGAGGGATACTCCTACGAGCAGTACTTC. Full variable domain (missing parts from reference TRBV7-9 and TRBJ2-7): DTGVSQNPRHKITKRGQNVTFRCDPISEHNRLYWYRQTLGQGPEFLTYFQNEAQLEKSRLLSDRFSAERPKGSFSTLEIQRTEQGDSAMYLCASSLEGYSYEQYFGPGTRLTVT.

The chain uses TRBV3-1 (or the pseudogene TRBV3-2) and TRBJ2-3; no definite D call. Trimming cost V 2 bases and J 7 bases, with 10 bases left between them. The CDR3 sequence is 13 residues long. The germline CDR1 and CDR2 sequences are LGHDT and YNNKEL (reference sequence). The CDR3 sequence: CASSQLSDHTQYF. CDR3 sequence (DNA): TGTGCCAGCAGCCAACTTTCGGATCATACGCAGTATTTT.

CDR3: CASSPRLSRGSNEQFF. DNA for the CDR3: TGTGCCAGCAGCCCACGTTTAAGTCGGGGAAGCAATGAGCAGTTCTTC. V and J are TRBV3-1 (or the pseudogene TRBV3-2) and TRBJ2-1; tentative D call: TRBD2 (5 bases). This CDR3 spans 16 amino acids. Germline CDR1 and CDR2: LGHDT and YNNKEL (reference sequence). Between the trimmed V and J ends, which lost 4 bases and 6 bases, there was a span of 19 bases.

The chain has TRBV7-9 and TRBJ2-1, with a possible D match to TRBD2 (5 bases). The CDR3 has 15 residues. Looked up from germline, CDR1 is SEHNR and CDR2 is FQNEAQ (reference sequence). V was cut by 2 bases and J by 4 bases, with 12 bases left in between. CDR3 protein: CASSLNFREYNEQFF. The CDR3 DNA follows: TGTGCCAGCAGCTTAAATTTTAGGGAGTACAATGAGCAGTTCTTC.

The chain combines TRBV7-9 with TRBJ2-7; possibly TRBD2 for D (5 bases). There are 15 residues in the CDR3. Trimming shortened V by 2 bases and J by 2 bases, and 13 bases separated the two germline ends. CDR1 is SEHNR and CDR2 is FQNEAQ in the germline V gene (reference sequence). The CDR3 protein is CASSLIPGLTYEQYF. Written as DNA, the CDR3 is TGTGCCAGCAGCTTAATACCCGGACTTACCTACGAGCAGTACTTC.

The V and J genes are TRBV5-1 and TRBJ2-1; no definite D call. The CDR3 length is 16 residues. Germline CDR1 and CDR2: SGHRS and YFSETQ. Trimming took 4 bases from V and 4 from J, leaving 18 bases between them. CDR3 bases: TGCGCCAGCAGCCCCGGTCCCCGAACCGCATACAATGAGCAGTTCTTC. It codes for CASSPGPRTAYNEQFF.

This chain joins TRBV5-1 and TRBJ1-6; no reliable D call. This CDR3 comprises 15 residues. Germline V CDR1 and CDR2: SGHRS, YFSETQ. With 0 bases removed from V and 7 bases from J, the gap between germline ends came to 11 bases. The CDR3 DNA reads TGCGCCAGCAGCTTGGACGGGAGTCAGAATTCACCCCTCCACTTT. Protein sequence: CASSLDGSQNSPLHF.

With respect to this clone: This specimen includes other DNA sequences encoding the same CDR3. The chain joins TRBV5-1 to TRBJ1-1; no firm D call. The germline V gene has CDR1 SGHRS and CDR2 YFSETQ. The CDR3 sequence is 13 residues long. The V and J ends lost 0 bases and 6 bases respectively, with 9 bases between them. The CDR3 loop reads CASSLAGRSEAFF. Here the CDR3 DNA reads TGCGCCAGCAGCTTGGCGGGGAGATCTGAAGCTTTCTTT.

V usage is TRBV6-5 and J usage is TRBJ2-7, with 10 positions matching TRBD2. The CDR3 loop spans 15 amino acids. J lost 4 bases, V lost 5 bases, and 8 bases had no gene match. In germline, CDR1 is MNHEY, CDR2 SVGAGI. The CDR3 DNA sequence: TGTGCCAGCAGTACTACTCCGGGACTAGCGTACGAGCAGTACTTC. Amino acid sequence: CASSTTPGLAYEQYF.

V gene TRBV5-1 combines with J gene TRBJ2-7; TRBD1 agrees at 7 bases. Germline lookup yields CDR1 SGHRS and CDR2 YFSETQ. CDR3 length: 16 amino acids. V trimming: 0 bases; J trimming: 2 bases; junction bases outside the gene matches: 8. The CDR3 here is CASSLENRGPTYEQYF. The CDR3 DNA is TGCGCCAGCAGCTTGGAGAACAGGGGACCTACCTACGAGCAGTACTTC.

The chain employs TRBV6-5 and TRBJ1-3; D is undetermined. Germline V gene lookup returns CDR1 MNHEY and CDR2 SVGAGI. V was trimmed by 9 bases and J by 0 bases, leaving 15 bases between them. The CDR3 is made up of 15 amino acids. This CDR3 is CASSLGGYSGNTIYF. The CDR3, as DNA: TGTGCCAGTAGCCTTGGAGGGTACTCTGGAAACACCATATATTTT.

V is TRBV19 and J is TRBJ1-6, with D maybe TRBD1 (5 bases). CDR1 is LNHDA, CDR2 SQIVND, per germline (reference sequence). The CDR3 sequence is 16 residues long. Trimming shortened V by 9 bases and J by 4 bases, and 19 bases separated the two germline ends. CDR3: CASRPGGLVYNSPLHF. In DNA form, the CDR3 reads TGTGCCAGCAGACCTGGGGGTCTGGTATATAATTCACCCCTCCACTTT.

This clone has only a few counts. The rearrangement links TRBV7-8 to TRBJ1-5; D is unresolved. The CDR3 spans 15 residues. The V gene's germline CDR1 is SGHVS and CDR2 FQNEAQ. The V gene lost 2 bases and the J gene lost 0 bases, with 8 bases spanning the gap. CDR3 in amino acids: CASSLSRVSNQPQHF. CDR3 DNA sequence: TGTGCCAGCAGCTTAAGTCGGGTTAGCAATCAGCCCCAGCATTTT.

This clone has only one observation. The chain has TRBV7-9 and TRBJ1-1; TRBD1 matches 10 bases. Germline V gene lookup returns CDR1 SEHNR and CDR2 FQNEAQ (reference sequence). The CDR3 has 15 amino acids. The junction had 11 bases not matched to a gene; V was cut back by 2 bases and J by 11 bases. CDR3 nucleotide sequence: TGTGCCAGCAGCTTATCCGCAACGGACAGGGGGAGGGCTTTCTTT. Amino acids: CASSLSATDRGRAFF.

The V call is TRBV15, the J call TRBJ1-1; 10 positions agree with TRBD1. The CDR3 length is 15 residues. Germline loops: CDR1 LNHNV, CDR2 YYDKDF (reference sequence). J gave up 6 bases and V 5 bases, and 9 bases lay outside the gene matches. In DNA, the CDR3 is TGTGCCACCAGCCGGGGAGGGACAGGGGTGGCTGAAGCTTTCTTT. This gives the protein CATSRGGTGVAEAFF.

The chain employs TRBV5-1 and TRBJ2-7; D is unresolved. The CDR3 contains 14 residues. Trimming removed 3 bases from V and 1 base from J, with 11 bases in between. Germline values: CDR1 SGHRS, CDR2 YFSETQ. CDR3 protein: CASSSGGQSYEQYF. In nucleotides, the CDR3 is TGCGCCAGCAGCTCAGGCGGCCAATCCTACGAGCAGTACTTC.

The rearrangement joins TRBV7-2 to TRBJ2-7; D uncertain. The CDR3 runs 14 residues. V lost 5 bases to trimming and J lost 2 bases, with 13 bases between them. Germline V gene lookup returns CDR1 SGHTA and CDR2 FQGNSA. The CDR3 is CASSKKTATYEQYF. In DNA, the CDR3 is TGTGCCAGCAGCAAGAAAACGGCGACCTACGAGCAGTACTTC.

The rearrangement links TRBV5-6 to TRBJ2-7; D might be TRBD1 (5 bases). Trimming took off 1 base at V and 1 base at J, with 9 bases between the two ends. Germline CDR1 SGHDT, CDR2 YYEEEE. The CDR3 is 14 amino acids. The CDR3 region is CASSLTGVSYEQYF. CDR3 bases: TGTGCCAGCAGCTTGACAGGAGTTTCCTACGAGCAGTACTTC.